The clone carrying this T cell receptor beta chain was seen only a few times. The data were taken from a study of blood T cells in healthy people across ages. With a J-beta primer mix and a sample-barcoded 5' primer, a second PCR ran about 7 to 11 cycles. TCRdb re-called the 5' RACE reads through MiXCR, storing one row per CDR3 protein. In the table there are about 570,000 distinct CDR3 sequences, about 27% of which are singletons. The CDR3 spans 14 residues. Trimming took off 3 bases at V and 2 bases at J, with 11 bases between the two ends. Germline V gene sequence: CDR1 SGDLS, CDR2 YYNGEE. These data also formed part of another study, on T cells of mothers and their children. As that report states: All extracted RNA went into cDNA synthesis, about 1.4 ug per 15 ul.

This sequence joins TRBV9 and TRBJ1-2; a weak D match, TRBD1 (6 bases). Sequences were obtained from blood. The TCR was taken from a boy aged 2 to 10 in good health. In DNA, the CDR3 is TGTGCCAGCAGCGAGGGGGGGTTCAACTATGGCTACACCTTC. Its protein product is CASSEGGFNYGYTF.